This T cell receptor beta chain was retrieved from a study of tissue T cells after allogeneic stem cell transplantation. Some clones are missing from TCRdb's copy, which holds only in-frame ones; the method was immunoSEQ multiplex PCR. This sample has about 5,600 clones; about 64% occur once, and the top ten carry roughly an eighth. Broader study findings: The study did not identify alloreactive or antigen-specific tissue TCRs, and some clones might be persisting host cells. Only a limited share of tissue TCRs appeared in blood or spleen. Within patients, tissue anatomy strongly shaped TCR repertoire composition.

Concerning this clone: The antigen is unknown.

The V gene lost 5 bases and the J gene lost 0 bases, with 7 bases spanning the gap. The CDR3 consists of 14 residues. Germline assignment: CDR1 SGHNT and CDR2 YENEEA. The origin of this receptor is a woman aged 18 to 55 with breast cancer. V is TRBV11-3 and J is TRBJ2-2; D gene ambiguous. The input for sequencing was duodenum tissue, taken at autopsy. This chain's CDR3 is CASSPLANTGELFF. Written as DNA, the CDR3 is TGTGCCAGCAGCCCTTTGGCGAACACCGGGGAGCTGTTTTTT.